The clone carrying this T cell receptor (beta chain) has only a few counts. Its antigen remains unidentified. The source of the sample is a study of vaccination and CD4 T cells after COVID-19. Study background: Four females and six males made up the convalescents, two of whom were Hispanic. The control cultures got either a CEFX pool, an HIV-1 Nef pool, or no peptide at all. Study-wide findings and caveats: Of the reactive clones in convalescent patients, a median 86.3% showed up only post-vaccination.

An Oncomine TCR Beta short-read assay was used to sequence the DNA from cultured CD4+ T cells. TCRdb called the PCR reads again in MiXCR, with one record for every CDR3 protein. This sample carries 15,000 to 20,000 distinct CDR3 sequences, approximately 38% of them seen once, and the ten largest clones take 9.5% to 15%. As to treatment: roughly 11-day PBMC culture with coronavirus spike peptide pools or control peptides (ViraFEST assay). T cells were expanded with peptide pools, and expanded clonotypes were identified by TCR sequencing. The receptor's source is a human donor who had recovered from COVID-19. Input material: CD4+ T cells from blood, cultured in vitro.

The CDR3 spells CAWSLGQGFVYEQYF. The CDR3 nucleotides read TGTGCCTGGAGTCTGGGACAGGGGTTTGTTTACGAGCAGTACTTC. The gene calls are TRBV30 and TRBJ2-7; 10 bases line up with TRBD1. The CDR3 is 15 residues long. V trimming: 2 bases; J trimming: 4 bases; junction bases outside the gene matches: 8. Germline CDR1 GTSNPN, CDR2 SVGIG (reference sequence). The variable domain in full, completed from reference TRBV30 and TRBJ2-7, reads SQTIHQWPATLVQPVGSPLSLECTVEGTSNPNLYWYRQAAGRGLQLLFYSVGIGQISSEVPQNLSASRPQDRQFILSSKKLLLSDSGFYLCAWSLGQGFVYEQYFGPGTRLTVT.